The 7 T cell receptor beta chains reported below all come from one sample, sequenced in a study of T cell responses to AZD1222 COVID-19 vaccine. Some clones are missing from TCRdb's copy, which holds only in-frame ones; the method was immunoSEQ multiplex PCR. The sample comprises some 150,000 clones, 94% of which are singletons, and roughly 1.2% rests with the top ten. This specimen consisted of peripheral blood, obtained on day 0 of AZD1222 vaccination. The receptors were sampled from an adult in good health.

The rearrangement uses TRBV15 and TRBJ2-5; 8 bases map to TRBD2. V lost 4 bases to trimming and J lost 5 bases; unmatched junction nucleotides: 6. The CDR3 loop spans 14 amino acids. Germline-derived CDR1 and CDR2 are LNHNV and YYDKDF (reference sequence). The CDR3 region has the DNA TGTGCCACCAGCAAGCGGGGGCGTTCGGAGACCCAGTACTTC. Translation: CATSKRGRSETQYF.

V usage is TRBV9 and J usage is TRBJ2-1, with D maybe TRBD2 (5 bases). Trimming removed 4 bases at V and 1 base at J, with 12 bases between. The CDR3 runs 15 residues. Germline CDR1 is SGDLS and CDR2 is YYNGEE. CDR3 coding DNA: TGTGCCAGCAGCCCCCGATCGGGGTCCTACAATGAGCAGTTCTTC. The encoded protein is CASSPRSGSYNEQFF.

A word on this clone: One end of the junction varies from germline; a read error may be responsible. This rearrangement joins TRBV5-1 to TRBJ1-4; TRBD1 is a possible D gene (6 bases). The CDR3 has 14 amino acids. Per the germline V gene, CDR1 is SGHRS and CDR2 is YFSETQ. The CDR3, as DNA: TGCGCCAGCAGATTGGGGGCTGGAAGCGAAAAACTGTTTTTT. Translating gives CASRLGAGSEKLFF.

This clone was picked up one time. The rearrangement uses TRBV27 and TRBJ2-1, with TRBD2 matching over 10 bases. This CDR3 comprises 15 residues. V shed 3 bases, J shed 8 bases, and the junction held 7 bases outside the gene matches. Germline CDR1 MNHEY, CDR2 SMNVEV (reference sequence). DNA of the CDR3: TGTGCCAGCAGTTTGACGGCTAGCGGGGGATATGAGCAGTTCTTC. The encoded protein is CASSLTASGGYEQFF.

This sequence joins TRBV11-3 and TRBJ2-1; tentatively, D is TRBD1 (7 bases). The germline V gene encodes CDR1 SGHNT and CDR2 YENEEA. Trimming removed 5 bases at V and 6 bases at J, with 17 bases between. There are 15 residues in the CDR3. CDR3 DNA: TGTGCCAGCAGCCCCCGGGGGACAGTAATCAATGAGCAGTTCTTC. Its translation: CASSPRGTVINEQFF.

V usage is TRBV19 and J usage is TRBJ1-5; weak D call: TRBD1 (6 bases). The CDR3 contains 15 residues. V lost 5 bases, J lost 0 bases, and 11 bases lay in between. CDR1 and CDR2 from the germline V gene are LNHDA and SQIVND (reference sequence). CDR3 nucleotide sequence: TGTGCCAGTAGTGGCGGGGGCTATAGCAATCAGCCCCAGCATTTT. It is translated as CASSGGGYSNQPQHF.

This chain joins TRBV2 and TRBJ1-4; D is perhaps TRBD1 (5 bases). The V end was cut by 3 bases, the J end by 5 bases, with 10 bases between. The CDR3 is 14 residues long. Germline V lookup: CDR1 SNHLY, CDR2 FYNNEI. The CDR3 coding sequence is TGTGCCAGCAGTGATACGGACATAAATGAAAAACTGTTTTTT. Protein sequence: CASSDTDINEKLFF.